These 16 T cell receptor beta chains originate from one sample sequenced in a study of CD8 T cells in ankylosing spondylitis (dated by TCRdb to between 2016 and 2019). The library was generated by 5' RACE. Sequencer: Illumina HiSeq 2500. In-frame beta chains were kept once TCRdb had trimmed the public reads at Q25 with fastp and called clones with MiXCR. Duplicate CDR3 protein sequences are folded into a single record with the most common DNA and genes. The sample yields 150,000 or so distinct CDR3 sequences; roughly 10% were counted once. Roughly 15% of the sample lies in the top ten. The sequenced sample consisted of blood, either unsorted or a sorted T cell fraction (not recorded which). These receptors were obtained from a female donor with ankylosing spondylitis or in good health (not recorded which).

This clonotype was picked up a small number of times. The CDR3 DNA reads as TGTGCCAGCAGTTACGCGGAGGGTCATAGCAATCAGCCCCAGCATTTT. Protein product: CASSYAEGHSNQPQHF. The rearrangement links TRBV6-5 to TRBJ1-5; D remains unclear. Deletions cut 2 bases from V and 0 bases from J, with 11 bases between. Germline V gene data show CDR1 as MNHEY and CDR2 as SVGAGI. This CDR3 has 16 amino acids.

The chain carries TRBV6-5 and TRBJ1-4, with D tentatively TRBD1 (5 bases). This CDR3 region has 15 residues. The germline V gene has CDR1 MNHEY and CDR2 SVGAGI. V lost 3 bases and J lost 6, with 14 bases in between. The CDR3 DNA is TGTGCCAGCAGTTATCTCTCCGGGACTGATGAAAAACTGTTTTTT. Translation gives CASSYLSGTDEKLFF.

This chain links TRBV27 with TRBJ2-5; 10 positions agree with TRBD1. Per the germline V gene, CDR1 is MNHEY and CDR2 is SMNVEV (reference sequence). CDR3 length: 14 amino acids. Germline trimming cut 10 bases from V and 4 bases from J; bases unmatched to any gene: 9. The CDR3 DNA follows: TGTGCCACCTCCGGGACAGGGGCATCAGAGACCCAGTACTTC. It codes for CATSGTGASETQYF.

This chain uses TRBV7-6 with TRBJ2-2, with 10 bases lining up with TRBD1. The CDR3 contains 16 residues. With V trimmed by 5 bases and J by 4 bases, 7 bases remained unmatched. Germline V gives CDR1 SGHVS, CDR2 FNYEAQ. The CDR3 loop is CASSDDRGRSTGELFF. The CDR3 DNA follows: TGTGCCAGCAGCGACGACAGGGGGCGAAGCACCGGGGAGCTGTTTTTT.

To note about this clonotype: A junction boundary mismatches the germline segment, possibly from a read error. The V and J genes are TRBV27 and TRBJ2-7; no firm D call. The CDR3 extends over 20 amino acids. Germline loops: CDR1 MNHEY, CDR2 SMNVEV (reference sequence). The CDR3 is CDSARKDGPKKKPALDEQYF. CDR3 coding DNA: TGTGACAGCGCTAGGAAGGACGGCCCGAAGAAGAAGCCCGCCTTGGACGAGCAGTACTTC.

This clonotype was picked up a small number of times. The chain is built from TRBV7-9 and TRBJ2-7; D unclear. The germline V gene has CDR1 SEHNR and CDR2 FQNEAQ (reference sequence). The CDR3 has 14 residues. The V and J ends lost 5 bases and 2 bases respectively, with 13 bases between them. CDR3 sequence reads: CASSGVGPTYEQYF. CDR3 bases: TGTGCCAGCAGCGGGGTTGGACCCACCTACGAGCAGTACTTC.

This clonotype has at least ten counts. The chain employs TRBV7-6 and TRBJ2-7; no reliable D call. V was pared by 0 bases and J by 4 bases, with 7 bases between. Germline CDR1 reads SGHVS; CDR2 reads FNYEAQ. The CDR3 contains 13 residues. DNA of the CDR3: TGTGCCAGCAGCTTAGCTCCTCTATACGAGCAGTACTTC. Translation gives CASSLAPLYEQYF.

J is TRBJ2-1 and V is TRBV15; possible D gene TRBD1, 5 bases. CDR1 is LNHNV, CDR2 YYDKDF, per germline (reference sequence). Between the trimmed V and J ends, which lost 1 base and 7 bases, there was a span of 11 bases. The CDR3 runs to 14 residues. The CDR3 reads CATSRANPGNEQFF. CDR3 bases: TGTGCCACCAGCAGAGCGAACCCAGGGAATGAGCAGTTCTTC. The full variable domain, rest sourced from reference TRBV15 and TRBJ2-1, is DAMVIQNPRYQVTQFGKPVTLSCSQTLNHNVMYWYQQKSSQAPKLLFHYYDKDFNNEADTPDNFQSRRPNTSFCFLDIRSPGLGDTAMYLCATSRANPGNEQFFGPGTRLTVL.

The rearrangement uses TRBV24-1 and TRBJ2-1; 14 nucleotides agree with TRBD2. The trim removed 4 bases at V and 7 bases at J, leaving 2 bases unmatched. CDR3 length: 15 residues. Germline V gene lookup returns CDR1 KGHDR and CDR2 SFDVKD. The CDR3 nucleotides are TGTGCCACCAGTGACTGGACTAGCGGGGGGAATGAGCAGTTCTTC. Translation: CATSDWTSGGNEQFF.

This clonotype has more than one count but fewer than ten. The genes are TRBV12-3 or TRBV12-4 and TRBJ2-7; TRBD2 is a possible D gene (6 bases). Trimming cost V 3 bases and J 7 bases, with 19 bases left between them. The CDR3 length is 15 residues. The CDR3 is CASSLGSVGGREQYF. CDR3 DNA sequence: TGTGCCAGCAGTTTGGGCAGCGTCGGGGGTCGGGAGCAGTACTTC.

This clonotype has more than one count but fewer than ten. This sequence joins TRBV6-5 and TRBJ1-2, with D unclear. The CDR3 is 13 amino acids. The germline V gene encodes CDR1 MNHEY and CDR2 SVGAGI. The V gene lost 0 bases and the J gene lost 4 bases, with 6 bases spanning the gap. CDR3 region: CASSYSDLYGYTF. The CDR3 DNA follows: TGTGCCAGCAGTTACTCGGACCTCTATGGCTACACCTTC.

V gene TRBV4-2 combines with J gene TRBJ2-4; perhaps TRBD2 as D (5 bases). Trimming removed 4 bases from V and 2 bases from J, with 21 bases in between. Looked up from germline, CDR1 is LGHNA and CDR2 is YNFKEQ. CDR3 length: 18 amino acids. The DNA for the CDR3 is TGTGCCAGCAGCCGTGACCCTTCGGGAAGTGGTACCAAAAACATTCAGTACTTC. This translates into CASSRDPSGSGTKNIQYF.

This chain connects TRBV30 to TRBJ2-2, with TRBD2 matching 11 bases. Per germline, CDR1 GTSNPN and CDR2 SVGIG (reference sequence). The CDR3 length is 13 residues. V lost 7 bases to trimming and J lost 6 bases; unmatched junction nucleotides: 4. CDR3 sequence reads: CASIAGGPGELFF. CDR3 nucleotides: TGTGCCTCCATAGCGGGAGGGCCCGGGGAGCTGTTTTTT.

The chain has TRBV25-1 and TRBJ2-1, with TRBD2 matching over 8 bases. V lost 5 bases and J lost 0; bases outside the gene matches: 3. The germline CDR1 and CDR2 sequences are MGHDK and SYGVNS. The CDR3 spans 15 residues. The CDR3 reads CASSKLAVSYNEQFF. The CDR3 region has the DNA TGTGCCAGCAGTAAACTAGCGGTCTCCTACAATGAGCAGTTCTTC.

The chain recombines TRBV4-2 with TRBJ2-7; 7 nucleotides align to TRBD2. Germline CDR1 LGHNA, CDR2 YNFKEQ. V lost 1 base and J lost 3; bases outside the gene matches: 3. The CDR3 length is 14 residues. For the CDR3, the DNA is TGTGCCAGCAGCCAAGGGGGCGGGAGCTACGAGCAGTACTTC. Residues: CASSQGGGSYEQYF.

The sample holds one count of this clonotype. The CDR3 protein is CSVEGRVNTEAFF. In nucleotides, the CDR3 is TGCAGCGTTGAAGGACGGGTGAACACTGAAGCTTTCTTT. The chain is built from TRBV29-1 and TRBJ1-1; no clear D gene. Germline values: CDR1 SQVTM, CDR2 ANQGSEA. V was cut by 1 base and J by 0 bases, with 6 bases left in between. CDR3 length: 13 residues.